One sample yielded the 12 T cell receptor beta chains listed below, sequenced in a study of T cells in localized non-small cell lung cancer. This table comes from immunoSEQ multiplex PCR, and its TCRdb copy is limited to in-frame clones, with some not included. The sample yields 65,000 to 95,000 clones, roughly 80% seen once. Source: PBMCs, taken before any cancer treatment. Source of these receptors: a man aged 40 to 69 with stage II squamous cell lung carcinoma.

The chain recombines TRBV6-5 with TRBJ2-1; TRBD1 aligns across 7 bases. CDR3 length: 15 amino acids. Losses at the gene ends were 2 bases for V and 8 bases for J; bases not matched to a gene: 9. Germline V gene lookup returns CDR1 MNHEY and CDR2 SVGAGI. The CDR3 sequence is CASSYDRVVRDEQFF. The CDR3 DNA sequence: TGTGCCAGCAGTTACGACAGGGTCGTGAGGGATGAGCAGTTCTTC.

The V and J genes are TRBV4-3 and TRBJ1-4; D possibly corresponds to TRBD1 (5 bases). Germline-derived CDR1 and CDR2 are LGHNA and YSLEER. There are 15 residues in the CDR3. The germline V and J ends were trimmed by 4 bases and 4 bases, with 13 bases remaining between them. This CDR3 is CASSRQRISNEKLFF. CDR3 bases: TGCGCCAGCAGCCGACAGAGGATCAGTAATGAAAAACTGTTTTTT.

A few counts support this clone. The chain is built from TRBV28 and TRBJ2-5; D tentatively fits TRBD1 or TRBD2 (5 bases each). CDR3 length equals 15 residues. The V end lost 5 bases, the J end lost 5 bases, and 18 bases lay between the germline ends. Germline V gene lookup returns CDR1 MDHEN and CDR2 SYDVKM. CDR3 nucleotides: TGTGCCAGCAGTAAGGGGACGCCGTCTTCGGAGACCCAGTACTTC. Protein product: CASSKGTPSSETQYF.

V usage is TRBV6-5 and J usage is TRBJ2-7; a weak D match, TRBD1 (5 bases). Trimming removed 0 bases at V and 2 bases at J, with 14 bases between. Germline loops: CDR1 MNHEY, CDR2 SVGAGI. CDR3 length: 16 residues. The CDR3 bases are TGTGCCAGCAGTTACTCGATCAGGGTGACGGCCTACGAGCAGTACTTC. Amino acid sequence: CASSYSIRVTAYEQYF.

The CDR3 loop reads CASSPLVSNTEAFF. CDR3 in DNA: TGTGCCAGCAGCCCGCTGGTTTCGAACACTGAAGCTTTCTTT. The rearrangement joins TRBV9 to TRBJ1-1; D remains unclear. Per germline, CDR1 SGDLS and CDR2 YYNGEE. V lost 4 bases, J lost 1 base, and 11 bases lay in between. The CDR3 length is 14 residues.

The rearrangement uses TRBV30 and TRBJ2-3, with 11 bases matching TRBD2. The germline CDR1 and CDR2 sequences are GTSNPN and SVGIG (reference sequence). Trimming cost V 2 bases and J 8 bases; bases outside gene matches: 12. This CDR3 spans 16 amino acids. CDR3 residues: CAWSMDSGGARATQYF. The CDR3 nucleotides are TGTGCCTGGAGTATGGATAGCGGGGGGGCGCGGGCTACGCAGTATTTT.

The chain is built from TRBV28 and TRBJ1-5; D gene uncertain. Germline CDR1 is MDHEN and CDR2 is SYDVKM. This CDR3 contains 17 residues. The V gene lost 2 bases and the J gene lost 7 bases, with 21 bases spanning the gap. In DNA, the CDR3 is TGTGCCAGCAGTTTAAGCCGTGGTCGCACGGGGAGGCAGCCCCAGCATTTT. This encodes CASSLSRGRTGRQPQHF.

V gene TRBV15 combines with J gene TRBJ1-2; a possible D gene is TRBD1 (5 bases). The CDR3 is 15 residues long. V lost 1 base to trimming and J lost 4 bases, with 13 bases between them. The germline gives CDR1 LNHNV, CDR2 YYDKDF (reference sequence). The CDR3 sequence: CATSRGGGTSYGYTF. CDR3 nucleotide sequence: TGTGCCACCAGCAGAGGTGGTGGGACCTCCTATGGCTACACCTTC.

J is TRBJ1-1 and V is TRBV7-8; D gene unclear. Germline loops: CDR1 SGHVS, CDR2 FQNEAQ. V lost 2 bases and J lost 5, with 9 bases in between. CDR3 size: 13 residues. The DNA of the CDR3 is TGTGCCAGCAGCTTAAGTGGGATTACTGAAGCTTTCTTT. Its translation is CASSLSGITEAFF. Full variable domain (rest looked up from reference TRBV7-8 and TRBJ1-1): GAGVSQSPRYKVAKRGQDVALRCDPISGHVSLFWYQQALGQGPEFLTYFQNEAQLDKSGLPSDRFFAERPEGSVSTLKIQRTQQEDSAVYLCASSLSGITEAFFGQGTRLTVV.

This clone occurred once. The chain is built from TRBV19 and TRBJ2-2, with 7 bases that match TRBD2. With V trimmed by 5 bases and J by 6 bases, 0 bases remained unmatched. This CDR3 contains 12 residues. Germline-derived CDR1 and CDR2 are LNHDA and SQIVND (reference sequence). The CDR3 protein is CASSGGAGELFF. CDR3 DNA: TGTGCCAGTAGTGGGGGGGCCGGGGAGCTGTTTTTT.

The chain has TRBV2 and TRBJ1-2, with unresolved D. The CDR3 is 13 residues long. In germline, CDR1 is SNHLY, CDR2 FYNNEI. Trimming pared 4 bases from V and 1 base from J, leaving 7 bases between. The CDR3 DNA reads TGTGCCAGCAGTGCCCCAGATAACTATGGCTACACCTTC. Translating it yields CASSAPDNYGYTF.

This chain uses TRBV27 with TRBJ1-4, with 10 bases fitting TRBD1. CDR1 is MNHEY and CDR2 is SMNVEV in the germline V gene (reference sequence). The CDR3 extends over 16 amino acids. V trimming: 6 bases; J trimming: 3 bases; junction bases outside the gene matches: 7. CDR3 region: CASRVGTGAANEKLFF. In nucleotides, the CDR3 is TGTGCCAGCAGAGTAGGGACAGGGGCAGCTAATGAAAAACTGTTTTTT.